The 31 T cell receptor beta chains below come from one sample, sequenced in a study of CD8+ T cells in alopecia areata. RNA extraction was followed by reverse transcription into cDNA, which acted as the sequencing template. Clones were read by immunoSEQ multiplex PCR, and TCRdb kept only the in-frame ones, dropping some. The sample has 150,000 or so clones, about 67% seen once. Sequences were derived from CD8+ T cells sorted from blood, sampled at week 0. The receptors originated from a human donor with alopecia areata.

The chain couples TRBV11-3 to TRBJ2-2, with D uncertain. This CDR3 is 12 amino acids long. Germline-derived CDR1 and CDR2 are SGHNT and YENEEA. V shed 1 base and J shed 7 bases, with 4 bases lying between them. CDR3 sequence reads: CASSLGFGELFF. The CDR3 nucleotides are TGTGCCAGCAGCTTAGGTTTCGGGGAGCTGTTTTTT.

The V gene is TRBV10-2, the J gene TRBJ2-3, with D possibly being TRBD1 or TRBD2 (5 bases each). The germline V and J ends were trimmed by 2 bases and 6 bases, with 15 bases remaining between them. The CDR3 has 15 residues. Germline values: CDR1 WSHSY, CDR2 SAAADI. Here the CDR3 reads CASSEGGGVSDTQYF. The CDR3 DNA reads TGCGCCAGCAGTGAGGGGGGTGGAGTTTCGGATACGCAGTATTTT.

The chain combines TRBV6-5 with TRBJ2-6; no clear D. The V end lost 5 bases, the J end lost 1 base, and 6 bases lay between the germline ends. Per the germline V gene, CDR1 is MNHEY and CDR2 is SVGAGI. The CDR3 loop spans 14 amino acids. Written as DNA, the CDR3 is TGTGCCAGCAGTCCACCATCTGGGGCCAACGTCCTGACTTTC. Amino acid sequence: CASSPPSGANVLTF.

This chain uses TRBV7-9 with TRBJ1-2; 8 bases match TRBD1. Germline lookup yields CDR1 SEHNR and CDR2 FQNEAQ (reference sequence). Trimming took 3 bases from V and 4 from J; bases not matched to a gene: 7. The CDR3 is 15 residues long. Here the CDR3 DNA reads TGTGCCAGCAGCTTTGGGCAGGGGGCGAGCTATGGCTACACCTTC. Protein product: CASSFGQGASYGYTF.

Regarding this clone: The missing conserved phenylalanine or tryptophan at the end of this CDR3 makes a read error likely. The limits of the CDR3 on the DNA are not certain, so only TCRdb's listed CDR3 is given. J is TRBJ1-1 and V is TRBV29-1. With termini counted, the CDR3 has 8 amino acids. Germline CDR1 SQVTM, CDR2 ANQGSEA. The CDR3 spells CSDLGPRY.

V usage is TRBV12-5 and J usage is TRBJ1-2; maybe TRBD1 (5 bases). In germline, CDR1 is LGHNT, CDR2 FRNRAP. The CDR3 consists of 13 residues. V lost 5 bases and J lost 6, with 13 bases in between. CDR3 protein: CASGPDRVHGYTF. The CDR3 DNA sequence: TGTGCTAGTGGTCCTGACAGAGTCCATGGCTACACCTTC.

J is TRBJ2-7 and V is TRBV27, with D possibly matching TRBD2 (6 bases). Germline V CDR1 and CDR2: MNHEY, SMNVEV (reference sequence). V was trimmed by 8 bases and J by 3 bases, leaving 17 bases between them. The CDR3 extends over 14 amino acids. CDR3 in amino acids: CASRLRDSLYEQYF. Written as DNA, the CDR3 is TGTGCCAGCCGCCTCCGGGACTCCCTCTACGAGCAGTACTTC.

The chain recombines TRBV5-4 with TRBJ1-2; D remains ambiguous. V was clipped by 3 bases and J by 6 bases, with 15 bases between them. CDR1 is SGHNT and CDR2 is YYREEE in the germline V gene (reference sequence). This CDR3 spans 14 amino acids. The DNA for the CDR3 is TGTGCCAGCAGCTACGTCGTCCGGGAGCATGGCTACACCTTC. Translation gives CASSYVVREHGYTF.

The chain uses TRBV5-1 and TRBJ2-7; tentative D call: TRBD2 (5 bases). This CDR3 has 18 residues. Trimming removed 4 bases at V and 1 base at J, with 24 bases between. Germline loops: CDR1 SGHRS, CDR2 YFSETQ. The CDR3 region is CASSQPGLSDGWSYEQYF. The CDR3 region has the DNA TGCGCCAGCAGCCAACCAGGACTGTCCGATGGTTGGTCCTACGAGCAGTACTTC.

The V gene is TRBV4-1, the J gene TRBJ2-2; D remains ambiguous. This CDR3 contains 12 residues. Germline V gene sequence: CDR1 MGHRA, CDR2 YSYEKL. V lost 4 bases and J lost 6, with 6 bases in between. CDR3 region: CASSPTPGELFF. Written as DNA, the CDR3 is TGCGCCAGCAGCCCGACCCCCGGGGAGCTGTTTTTT.

A few counts support this clone. The chain joins TRBV29-1 to TRBJ1-2, with D unclear. From germline, CDR1 is SQVTM and CDR2 ANQGSEA. The CDR3 is made up of 14 amino acids. V lost 5 bases to trimming and J lost 3 bases, with 16 bases between them. The CDR3 DNA sequence: TGCAGCGTTCCTAGTCCCGAAGACGACTATGGCTACACCTTC. This codes for CSVPSPEDDYGYTF. The full variable domain, with the rest looked up from reference TRBV29-1 and TRBJ1-2, is SAVISQKPSRDICQRGTSLTIQCQVDSQVTMMFWYRQQPGQSLTLIATANQGSEATYESGFVIDKFPISRPNLTFSTLTVSNMSPEDSSIYLCSVPSPEDDYGYTFGSGTRLTVV.

This clone turned up a few times. The V and J genes are TRBV4-1 and TRBJ1-1, with D unclear. Germline lookup yields CDR1 MGHRA and CDR2 YSYEKL. The CDR3 runs to 14 residues. V lost 1 base to trimming and J lost 6 bases, with 12 bases between them. CDR3 DNA: TGCGCCAGCAGCCAAGTTGCGGCCGGGGCTGAAGCTTTCTTT. Translating gives CASSQVAAGAEAFF.

The gene calls are TRBV19 and TRBJ1-1; D call uncertain. Germline V gene data show CDR1 as LNHDA and CDR2 as SQIVND (reference sequence). The CDR3 is 13 residues long. V was cut by 1 base and J by 5 bases, with 8 bases left in between. The CDR3 loop is CASSIGPGTEAFF. The CDR3 coding sequence is TGTGCCAGTAGTATAGGGCCGGGGACTGAAGCTTTCTTT.

The chain is built from TRBV5-1 and TRBJ2-3; tentatively, D is TRBD1 (6 bases). The V gene lost 5 bases and the J gene lost 4 bases, with 17 bases spanning the gap. The CDR3 loop spans 15 amino acids. CDR1 SGHRS and CDR2 YFSETQ come from the germline V gene. The DNA of the CDR3 is TGCGCCAGCAGTGCAGGGGTTTATAATTCAGATACGCAGTATTTT. Translation: CASSAGVYNSDTQYF.

The chain is built from TRBV6-1 and TRBJ2-1; D not certain. The CDR3 is made up of 14 amino acids. Germline V CDR1 and CDR2: MNHNS, SASEGT. Trimming shortened V by 5 bases and J by 7 bases, and 15 bases separated the two germline ends. The CDR3 bases are TGTGCCAGCAGTAAAGGGCTAGGGCGGAATGAGCAGTTCTTC. It encodes CASSKGLGRNEQFF.

The chain couples TRBV29-1 to TRBJ2-7, with D hard to call. V lost 1 base and J lost 0, with 10 bases in between. Germline assignment: CDR1 SQVTM and CDR2 ANQGSEA. The CDR3 is 14 residues long. CDR3 loop: CSVEGLGSSYEQYF. The CDR3 nucleotides are TGCAGCGTTGAAGGGTTGGGTAGCTCCTACGAGCAGTACTTC.

The chain links TRBV7-9 to TRBJ1-1, with D possibly matching TRBD1 (6 bases). The germline V gene encodes CDR1 SEHNR and CDR2 FQNEAQ (reference sequence). The CDR3 totals 14 residues. The V end lost 5 bases, the J end lost 6 bases, and 16 bases lay between the germline ends. The CDR3 is CASSPSGAPAEAFF. CDR3 nucleotide sequence: TGTGCCAGCAGCCCCTCGGGGGCGCCCGCTGAAGCTTTCTTT.

With respect to this clone: The same CDR3 is also encoded by other DNA sequences in this sample. The chain has TRBV29-1 and TRBJ2-5, with a tentative D call TRBD2 (5 bases). V was pared by 0 bases and J by 5 bases, with 10 bases between. The CDR3 runs 13 residues. Germline assignment: CDR1 SQVTM and CDR2 ANQGSEA. Here the CDR3 reads CSVEDRGWETQYF. The DNA of the CDR3 is TGCAGCGTTGAAGATCGGGGTTGGGAGACCCAGTACTTC.

CDR3 DNA: TGTGCCAGCAGCGTAGGGTGGACCCTAACCGAGCAGTACTTC. Protein product: CASSVGWTLTEQYF. This chain joins TRBV9 and TRBJ2-7; the D is unclear. The CDR3 loop spans 14 amino acids. The V end was cut by 0 bases, the J end by 6 bases, with 13 bases between. Germline CDR1 is SGDLS and CDR2 is YYNGEE.

The chain carries TRBV4-1 and TRBJ2-1; D is ambiguous. CDR3 length: 13 residues. Trimming pared 3 bases from V and 0 bases from J, leaving 3 bases between. Germline loops: CDR1 MGHRA, CDR2 YSYEKL. CDR3 sequence reads: CASSQDSYNEQFF. CDR3 DNA sequence: TGCGCCAGCAGCCAGGACTCCTACAATGAGCAGTTCTTC.

V and J are TRBV5-6 and TRBJ2-3; D call uncertain. Germline assignment: CDR1 SGHDT and CDR2 YYEEEE. The ends were cut back, 4 bases at V and 3 bases at J, with 6 bases in the middle. The CDR3 totals 12 residues. CDR3 in amino acids: CASSVGTDTQYF. The CDR3 coding sequence is TGTGCCAGCAGCGTGGGGACAGATACGCAGTATTTT.

The V gene is TRBV7-9, the J gene TRBJ2-2, with D perhaps TRBD1 (6 bases). V lost 4 bases, J lost 0 bases, and 6 bases lay in between. CDR3 size: 14 residues. The germline V gene has CDR1 SEHNR and CDR2 FQNEAQ (reference sequence). The CDR3 protein is CASSSGANTGELFF. The CDR3 DNA sequence: TGTGCCAGCAGCTCAGGGGCGAACACCGGGGAGCTGTTTTTT.

The V call is TRBV30, the J call TRBJ1-2; D is undetermined. The CDR3 sequence is 13 residues long. Looked up from germline, CDR1 is GTSNPN and CDR2 is SVGIG (reference sequence). Deletions cut 0 bases from V and 8 bases from J, with 13 bases between. For the CDR3, the DNA is TGTGCCTGGAGTGTATCCCCCTCGGCGGGCTACACCTTC. Translation: CAWSVSPSAGYTF.

This clone has a single count. This chain joins TRBV15 and TRBJ1-1; D might be TRBD1 (6 bases). The ends were cut back, 5 bases at V and 0 bases at J, with 10 bases in the middle. CDR3 length: 14 amino acids. CDR1 is LNHNV and CDR2 is YYDKDF in the germline V gene (reference sequence). Written as DNA, the CDR3 is TGTGCCACCAGCCCCCGACAGGTGAACACTGAAGCTTTCTTT. The encoded protein is CATSPRQVNTEAFF. Drawing the rest from reference TRBV15 and TRBJ1-1, the complete variable domain is DAMVIQNPRYQVTQFGKPVTLSCSQTLNHNVMYWYQQKSSQAPKLLFHYYDKDFNNEADTPDNFQSRRPNTSFCFLDIRSPGLGDTAMYLCATSPRQVNTEAFFGQGTRLTVV.

This rearrangement joins TRBV5-8 to TRBJ2-5, with 7 bases that match TRBD2. The CDR3 loop spans 13 amino acids. From germline, CDR1 is SGHTS and CDR2 YDEGEE. The junction had 8 bases not matched to a gene; V was cut back by 7 bases and J by 5 bases. CDR3 sequence reads: CASPGGARETQYF. The CDR3 DNA reads TGTGCCAGCCCGGGGGGTGCCAGGGAGACCCAGTACTTC.

The rearrangement uses TRBV10-3 and TRBJ1-6, with TRBD1 identical over 9 bases. The V gene's germline CDR1 is ENHRY and CDR2 SYGVKD. The CDR3 is 17 residues long. J gave up 0 bases and V 6 bases, and 6 bases lay outside the gene matches. The CDR3 reads CAIRDRGPDSYNSPLHF. The CDR3 nucleotides read TGTGCCATCAGGGACAGGGGACCAGACTCCTATAATTCACCCCTCCACTTT.

The V gene is TRBV9, the J gene TRBJ1-4; TRBD1 matches 7 bases. Germline V lookup: CDR1 SGDLS, CDR2 YYNGEE. Trimming at V came to 3 bases and at J to 3 bases, leaving 2 bases not matched to a gene. The CDR3 is made up of 14 amino acids. CDR3 sequence reads: CASSGQGSNEKLFF. DNA of the CDR3: TGTGCCAGCAGCGGACAGGGCTCTAATGAAAAACTGTTTTTT.

V gene TRBV1 combines with J gene TRBJ2-7; TRBD2 was called by the table and not checked on the DNA. TRBV1 is a listed pseudogene. The CDR3 has 18 residues. CDR3 DNA sequence: TGCACCAGCAGCCATTACTATTATGAAGCGGGGGGGCTCTACGAGCAGTACTTC. Its protein product is CTSSHYYYEAGGLYEQYF.

The V call is TRBV14, the J call TRBJ2-4, with 7 bases that match TRBD1. There are 14 residues in the CDR3. Germline V lookup: CDR1 SGHDN, CDR2 FVKESK. Germline trimming cut 3 bases from V and 10 bases from J; bases unmatched to any gene: 9. CDR3 in amino acids: CASSHRTGREIQYF. CDR3 nucleotides: TGTGCCAGCAGCCACAGGACAGGCCGAGAAATTCAGTACTTC.

The chain joins TRBV14 to TRBJ2-1; D may match TRBD1 or TRBD2 (5 bases each). CDR3 length: 15 amino acids. V was shortened by 4 bases and J by 5 bases, with 15 bases between the two germline ends. The germline gives CDR1 SGHDN, CDR2 FVKESK. CDR3 amino acids: CASSPRDLPHNEQFF. CDR3 DNA: TGTGCCAGCAGCCCCCGGGACCTTCCGCACAATGAGCAGTTCTTC.

This clone has at least ten counts. This chain links TRBV29-1 with TRBJ1-2, with D tentatively TRBD1 (5 bases). The CDR3 covers 11 residues. The germline gives CDR1 SQVTM, CDR2 ANQGSEA. The V end lost 4 bases, the J end lost 8 bases, and 11 bases lay between the germline ends. CDR3 sequence: CSVAREGGYTF. Here the CDR3 DNA reads TGCAGCGTTGCCAGGGAAGGAGGCTACACCTTC.